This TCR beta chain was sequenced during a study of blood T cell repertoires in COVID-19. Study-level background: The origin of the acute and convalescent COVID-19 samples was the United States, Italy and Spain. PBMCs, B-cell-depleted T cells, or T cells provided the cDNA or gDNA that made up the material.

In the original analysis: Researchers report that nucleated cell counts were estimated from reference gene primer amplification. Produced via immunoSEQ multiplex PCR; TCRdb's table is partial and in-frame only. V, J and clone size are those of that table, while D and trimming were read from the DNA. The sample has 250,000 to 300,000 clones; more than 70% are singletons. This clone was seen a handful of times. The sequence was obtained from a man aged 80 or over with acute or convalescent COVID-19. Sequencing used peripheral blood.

CDR3 bases: TGTGCCAGCAGTGAAGCGGACAGGGGAAATTCACCCCTCCACTTT. It is translated as CASSEADRGNSPLHF. The rearrangement uses TRBV6-1 and TRBJ1-6; the match to TRBD1 covers 9 bases. This CDR3 is 15 amino acids long. Trimming cost V 0 bases and J 7 bases; bases outside gene matches: 1. Looked up from germline, CDR1 is MNHNS and CDR2 is SASEGT.